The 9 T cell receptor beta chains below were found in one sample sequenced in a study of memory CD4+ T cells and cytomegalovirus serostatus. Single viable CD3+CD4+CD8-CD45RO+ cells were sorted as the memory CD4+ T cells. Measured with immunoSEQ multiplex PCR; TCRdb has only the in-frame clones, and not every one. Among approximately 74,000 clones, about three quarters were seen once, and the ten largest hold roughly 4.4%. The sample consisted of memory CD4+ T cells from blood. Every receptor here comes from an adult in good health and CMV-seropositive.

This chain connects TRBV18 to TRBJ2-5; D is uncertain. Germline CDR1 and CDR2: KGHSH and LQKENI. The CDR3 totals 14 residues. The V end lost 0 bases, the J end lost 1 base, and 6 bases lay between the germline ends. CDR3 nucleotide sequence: TGTGCCAGCTCACCACCTACCGGCCAAGAGACCCAGTACTTC. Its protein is CASSPPTGQETQYF.

The CDR3 is CASSLVDRGRVNYGYTF. CDR3 DNA sequence: TGTGCCAGCAGCCTAGTTGACAGGGGGCGCGTTAACTATGGCTACACCTTC. The chain employs TRBV11-3 and TRBJ1-2, with 10 positions matching TRBD1. Trimming at V came to 5 bases and at J to 1 base, leaving 10 bases not matched to a gene. The CDR3 covers 17 residues. Germline V gene data show CDR1 as SGHNT and CDR2 as YENEEA.

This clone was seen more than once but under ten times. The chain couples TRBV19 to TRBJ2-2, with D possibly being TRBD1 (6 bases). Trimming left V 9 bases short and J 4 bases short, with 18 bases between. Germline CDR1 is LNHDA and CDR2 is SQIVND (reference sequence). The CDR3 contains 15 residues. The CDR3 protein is CASKTGNGGTGELFF. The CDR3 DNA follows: TGTGCCAGCAAAACAGGGAACGGAGGCACCGGGGAGCTGTTTTTT.

CDR3 residues: CASSVQGANYGYTF. In nucleotides, the CDR3 is TGTGCCAGTAGTGTTCAGGGGGCCAACTATGGCTACACCTTC. The V and J genes are TRBV19 and TRBJ1-2; TRBD1 agrees at 8 bases. Germline V gene sequence: CDR1 LNHDA, CDR2 SQIVND (reference sequence). This CDR3 spans 14 amino acids. With V trimmed by 5 bases and J by 2 bases, 4 bases remained unmatched.

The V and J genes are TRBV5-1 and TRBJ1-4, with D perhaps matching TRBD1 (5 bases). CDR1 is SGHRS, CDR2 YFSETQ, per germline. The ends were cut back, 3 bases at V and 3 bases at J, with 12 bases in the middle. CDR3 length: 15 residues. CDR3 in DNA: TGCGCCAGCAGCTCTTTGACAGATTCTAATGAAAAACTGTTTTTT. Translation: CASSSLTDSNEKLFF.

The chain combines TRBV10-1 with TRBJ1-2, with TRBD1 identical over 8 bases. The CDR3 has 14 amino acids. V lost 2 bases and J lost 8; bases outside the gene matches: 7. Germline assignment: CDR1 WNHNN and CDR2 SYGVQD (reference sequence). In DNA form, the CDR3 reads TGCGCCAGCAGTGAGAAAAGGACAGGGAACGGCTACACCTTC. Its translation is CASSEKRTGNGYTF.

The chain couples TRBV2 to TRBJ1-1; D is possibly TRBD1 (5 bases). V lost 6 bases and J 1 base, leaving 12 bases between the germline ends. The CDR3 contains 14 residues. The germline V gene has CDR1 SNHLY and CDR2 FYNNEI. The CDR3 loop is CASSPTATNTEAFF. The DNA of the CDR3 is TGTGCCAGCAGCCCGACAGCGACGAACACTGAAGCTTTCTTT.

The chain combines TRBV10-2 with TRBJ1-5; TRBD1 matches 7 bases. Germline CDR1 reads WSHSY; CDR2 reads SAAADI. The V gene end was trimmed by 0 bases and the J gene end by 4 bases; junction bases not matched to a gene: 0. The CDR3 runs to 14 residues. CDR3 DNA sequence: TGCGCCAGCAGTGAGTCGGACAGGAATCAGCCCCAGCATTTT. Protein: CASSESDRNQPQHF.

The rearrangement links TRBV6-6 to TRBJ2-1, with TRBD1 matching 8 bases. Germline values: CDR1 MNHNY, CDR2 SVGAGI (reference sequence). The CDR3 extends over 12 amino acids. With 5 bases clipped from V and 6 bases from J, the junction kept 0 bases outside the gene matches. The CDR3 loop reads CASSTGGNEQFF. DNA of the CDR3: TGTGCCAGCAGTACAGGGGGCAATGAGCAGTTCTTC.